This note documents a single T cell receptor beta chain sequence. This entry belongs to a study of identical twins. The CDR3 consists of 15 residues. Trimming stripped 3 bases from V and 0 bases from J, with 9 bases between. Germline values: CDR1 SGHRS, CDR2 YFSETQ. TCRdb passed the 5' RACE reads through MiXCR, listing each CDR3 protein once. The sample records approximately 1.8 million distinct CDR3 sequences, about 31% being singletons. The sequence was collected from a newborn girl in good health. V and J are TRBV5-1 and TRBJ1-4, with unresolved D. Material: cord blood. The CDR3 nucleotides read TGCGCCAGCAGCTCCAACCCCGCAACTAATGAAAAACTGTTTTTT. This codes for CASSSNPATNEKLFF.